This record covers a single T cell receptor beta chain. This specimen comes from a study of CD8 T cells in ankylosing spondylitis. This CDR3 is 14 amino acids long. Germline V gives CDR1 SGHNT, CDR2 YYREEE (reference sequence). Trimming shortened V by 1 base and J by 5 bases, and 11 bases separated the two germline ends. TCRdb called the 5' RACE reads again in MiXCR, with one record for every CDR3 protein. The sample holds 300,000 to 400,000 distinct CDR3 sequences, about 20% seen once. This clonotype was sampled from a male donor with ankylosing spondylitis or in good health (not recorded which). V gene TRBV5-4 combines with J gene TRBJ2-3; the D gene is possibly TRBD2 (5 bases). Sequenced input: blood, either unsorted or a sorted T cell fraction (not recorded which). In DNA form, the CDR3 reads TGTGCCAGCAGCTTGCCTGGACTTGTAGATACGCAGTATTTT. Translated, it gives CASSLPGLVDTQYF. Together with reference TRBV5-4 and TRBJ2-3, the CDR3 gives the full variable domain: ETGVTQSPTHLIKTRGQQVTLRCSSQSGHNTVSWYQQALGQGPQFIFQYYREEENGRGNFPPRFSGLQFPNYSSELNVNALELDDSALYLCASSLPGLVDTQYFGPGTRLTVL.